This T cell receptor beta chain is drawn from a study of blood T cell repertoires in COVID-19. V was pared by 4 bases and J by 7 bases, with 23 bases between. The CDR3 sequence is 16 residues long. Germline lookup yields CDR1 MNHEY and CDR2 SVGAGI. The repertoire was sequenced with immunoSEQ multiplex PCR; TCRdb's copy has only in-frame clones and lacks some. The table has about 260,000 clones, approximately 86% seen once; the top ten hold approximately 9.8%. This clonotype was obtained from a man aged 35-49 years who had recovered from COVID-19. The sample was peripheral blood. The gene calls are TRBV6-5 and TRBJ2-7, with a tentative D call TRBD1 (5 bases). The CDR3 DNA sequence: TGTGCCAGCAGTTCAGGGCTCCGGGCCCCCCCCAGGGAGCAGTACTTC. Encoded protein: CASSSGLRAPPREQYF.